These 4 T cell receptor beta chains were all obtained from the same sample, sequenced in a study of CD8 T cell repertoires and HIV-1 epitope variants. Antigens of these TCRs are unknown. TCRdb keeps only in-frame clones here, not all; method: immunoSEQ multiplex PCR. The sample includes several thousand clones, roughly 65% of them seen just once. Sequencing used cultured CD8+ T cells derived from PBMCs. Receptors were obtained from a male donor with HIV.

In its sample, this clone was seen a few times. The gene calls are TRBV28 and TRBJ2-7, with a possible D match to TRBD2 (5 bases). The CDR3 is made up of 10 amino acids. Germline V gene sequence: CDR1 MDHEN, CDR2 SYDVKM. The V end lost 9 bases, the J end lost 7 bases, and 10 bases lay between the germline ends. CDR3 loop: CASRGREQYF. In nucleotides, the CDR3 is TGTGCCAGTAGAGGGAGAGAGCAGTACTTC.

The chain links TRBV7-9 to TRBJ2-1; the match to TRBD2 covers 9 bases. The junction had 2 bases not matched to a gene; V was cut back by 3 bases and J by 8 bases. This CDR3 has 13 amino acids. Germline V gene data show CDR1 as SEHNR and CDR2 as FQNEAQ (reference sequence). CDR3 region: CASSFQREDEQFF. CDR3 bases: TGTGCCAGCAGCTTCCAGCGGGAGGATGAGCAGTTCTTC.

The rearrangement uses TRBV5-6 and TRBJ2-7, with a tentative D call TRBD1 (5 bases). V was cut by 0 bases and J by 2 bases, with 9 bases left in between. Germline assignment: CDR1 SGHDT and CDR2 YYEEEE. The CDR3 is made up of 14 amino acids. The CDR3 DNA reads TGTGCCAGCAGCTTGGCAGGGTCCCCCTACGAGCAGTACTTC. It encodes CASSLAGSPYEQYF.

The chain has TRBV7-9 and TRBJ1-3, with D maybe TRBD1 (6 bases). Germline CDR1 and CDR2: SEHNR and FQNEAQ (reference sequence). V was clipped by 1 base and J by 3 bases, with 13 bases between them. This CDR3 is built from 16 residues. CDR3 nucleotide sequence: TGTGCCAGCAGCTTAGACGTGGGGGCTCGTGGAAACACCATATATTTT. As protein: CASSLDVGARGNTIYF.